Each of the 27 T cell receptor beta chains below was sequenced from the same sample in a study of cytomegalovirus exposure and HLA in healthy donors. TCRdb's copy holds only in-frame clones and misses some; the assay was immunoSEQ multiplex PCR. The profile shows roughly 71,000 clones, 94% of them singletons. Sequenced material: PBMCs. These receptors were obtained from a woman younger than 35 in good health and CMV-seronegative.

This clone has just one count. This rearrangement joins TRBV11-2 to TRBJ2-3, with 8 bases aligning to TRBD1. The CDR3 covers 16 residues. The germline gives CDR1 SGHAT, CDR2 FQNNGV. V gave up 3 bases and J gave up 0 bases; unmatched junction bases: 5. DNA for the CDR3: TGTGCCAGCAGCTTCGGACAGGGCATTAGCACAGATACGCAGTATTTT. Its translation: CASSFGQGISTDTQYF. The full variable domain, in which reference TRBV11-2 and TRBJ2-3 provide the parts outside the CDR3, is EAGVAQSPRYKIIEKRQSVAFWCNPISGHATLYWYQQILGQGPKLLIQFQNNGVVDDSQLPKDRFSAERLKGVDSTLKIQPAKLEDSAVYLCASSFGQGISTDTQYFGPGTRLTVL.

This chain joins TRBV2 and TRBJ1-4, with 7 bases identical to TRBD1. Unmatched junction bases numbered 6, after V lost 3 bases and J lost 8 bases. Germline loops: CDR1 SNHLY, CDR2 FYNNEI. The CDR3 length is 14 residues. The CDR3 DNA is TGTGCCAGCAGTGAGGACAGGTTAAGCGAAAAACTGTTTTTT. Encoded protein: CASSEDRLSEKLFF.

This chain uses TRBV28 with TRBJ2-1; TRBD2 agrees at 8 bases. CDR3 length: 14 amino acids. After removal of 6 bases from V and 2 bases from J, the junction contained 3 bases not matched to a gene. Germline V gene sequence: CDR1 MDHEN, CDR2 SYDVKM. DNA of the CDR3: TGTGCCAGCAGCCTCGGGGGGGCCTACAATGAGCAGTTCTTC. It yields the protein CASSLGGAYNEQFF.

The table lists this clone with a count of one. The chain employs TRBV6-1 and TRBJ2-7, with TRBD2 matching over 12 bases. CDR1 is MNHNS and CDR2 is SASEGT in the germline V gene. This CDR3 spans 15 amino acids. Trimming at V came to 1 base and at J to 7 bases, leaving 5 bases not matched to a gene. CDR3 residues: CASSEGLAGAEEQYF. The DNA for the CDR3 is TGTGCCAGCAGTGAAGGACTAGCGGGGGCGGAGGAGCAGTACTTC.

V is TRBV9 and J is TRBJ2-7, with 9 nucleotides matching TRBD2. V was pared by 3 bases and J by 2 bases, with 6 bases of the junction left unmatched. The germline CDR1 and CDR2 sequences are SGDLS and YYNGEE. The CDR3 has 15 amino acids. CDR3 nucleotide sequence: TGTGCCAGCAGCGCCAGCGGGGGGCCCACCTACGAGCAGTACTTC. This gives the protein CASSASGGPTYEQYF.

The genes are TRBV2 and TRBJ2-3; 7 bases are a match to TRBD2. This CDR3 is built from 12 residues. V lost 5 bases, J lost 4 bases, and 0 bases stayed unmatched. Germline V gives CDR1 SNHLY, CDR2 FYNNEI. CDR3 sequence (DNA): TGTGCCAGCAGTCTAGCGGCAGATACGCAGTATTTT. Protein: CASSLAADTQYF.

The chain couples TRBV28 to TRBJ1-5; weak D call: TRBD1 (5 bases). Trimming pared 4 bases from V and 2 bases from J, leaving 18 bases between. The CDR3 consists of 17 residues. The germline gives CDR1 MDHEN, CDR2 SYDVKM. CDR3 coding DNA: TGTGCCAGCAGTTCTCCGAGGTGGGGGGATGGCAATCAGCCCCAGCATTTT. Protein product: CASSSPRWGDGNQPQHF. The full variable domain, its missing parts supplied by reference TRBV28 and TRBJ1-5, is DVKVTQSSRYLVKRTGEKVFLECVQDMDHENMFWYRQDPGLGLRLIYFSYDVKMKEKGDIPEGYSVSREKKERFSLILESASTNQTSMYLCASSSPRWGDGNQPQHFGDGTRLSIL.

The chain employs TRBV28 and TRBJ2-7, with D tentatively TRBD1 (6 bases). Germline CDR1 and CDR2: MDHEN and SYDVKM. The CDR3 runs to 13 residues. V was clipped by 4 bases and J by 3 bases, with 10 bases between them. In DNA form, the CDR3 reads TGTGCCAGCAGTTCGGGACACATCTACGAGCAGTACTTC. It yields the protein CASSSGHIYEQYF.

This sequence joins TRBV5-1 and TRBJ1-4; D may be TRBD1 (6 bases). V was clipped by 0 bases and J by 8 bases, with 11 bases between them. Per germline, CDR1 SGHRS and CDR2 YFSETQ. The CDR3 totals 14 residues. CDR3 region: CASSLEGDQEKLFF. CDR3 nucleotides: TGCGCCAGCAGCTTGGAGGGGGATCAGGAAAAACTGTTTTTT. The whole variable domain, filled in from reference TRBV5-1 and TRBJ1-4, reads KAGVTQTPRYLIKTRGQQVTLSCSPISGHRSVSWYQQTPGQGLQFLFEYFSETQRNKGNFPGRFSGRQFSNSRSEMNVSTLELGDSALYLCASSLEGDQEKLFFGSGTQLSVL.

CDR3 residues: CASSLDRGYGYTF. The CDR3 region has the DNA TGCGCCAGCAGCTTAGACAGGGGATATGGCTACACCTTC. This rearrangement joins TRBV5-1 to TRBJ1-2, with 8 bases that match TRBD1. V was clipped by 2 bases and J by 5 bases; unmatched bases: 2. Per the germline V gene, CDR1 is SGHRS and CDR2 is YFSETQ. The CDR3 extends over 13 amino acids.

The chain carries TRBV6-1 and TRBJ1-4; 9 positions agree with TRBD1. Germline CDR1 reads MNHNS; CDR2 reads SASEGT. Germline trimming cut 6 bases from V and 11 bases from J; bases unmatched to any gene: 10. This CDR3 has 14 amino acids. This chain's CDR3 is CASSESYRGRKLFF. The CDR3 bases are TGTGCCAGCAGCGAAAGCTACAGGGGGCGGAAACTGTTTTTT.

This clone was observed a handful of times. The chain employs TRBV2 and TRBJ1-4; D not resolved. The CDR3 loop spans 13 amino acids. The V gene's germline CDR1 is SNHLY and CDR2 FYNNEI. Trimming left V 7 bases short and J 7 bases short, with 13 bases between. The CDR3 is CASNRPPGEKLFF. The DNA of the CDR3 is TGTGCCAGCAATCGTCCCCCGGGTGAAAAACTGTTTTTT. Variable domain in full (rest from reference TRBV2 and TRBJ1-4): EPEVTQTPSHQVTQMGQEVILRCVPISNHLYFYWYRQILGQKVEFLVSFYNNEISEKSEIFDDQFSVERPDGSNFTLKIRSTKLEDSAMYFCASNRPPGEKLFFGSGTQLSVL.

The chain couples TRBV5-6 to TRBJ1-2; a weak D match, TRBD1 (5 bases). Germline lookup yields CDR1 SGHDT and CDR2 YYEEEE. The V end was cut by 3 bases, the J end by 11 bases, with 17 bases between. CDR3 length: 13 amino acids. Written as DNA, the CDR3 is TGTGCCAGCAGCTGGCGGGACTACTCGGAATACACCTTC. Residues: CASSWRDYSEYTF.

The genes are TRBV7-2 and TRBJ2-3; D is ambiguous. Germline values: CDR1 SGHTA, CDR2 FQGNSA. V was shortened by 5 bases and J by 2 bases, with 5 bases between the two germline ends. CDR3 length: 12 amino acids. The CDR3: CASSRFTDTQYF. Written as DNA, the CDR3 is TGTGCCAGCAGCCGTTTCACAGATACGCAGTATTTT. The variable domain in full, completed from reference TRBV7-2 and TRBJ2-3, reads GAGVSQSPSNKVTEKGKDVELRCDPISGHTALYWYRQSLGQGLEFLIYFQGNSAPDKSGLPSDRFSAERTGGSVSTLTIQRTQQEDSAVYLCASSRFTDTQYFGPGTRLTVL.

The chain uses TRBV9 and TRBJ2-2; 8 bases line up with TRBD1. The trim removed 0 bases at V and 2 bases at J, leaving 9 bases unmatched. The CDR3 length is 18 residues. From germline, CDR1 is SGDLS and CDR2 YYNGEE. The CDR3 DNA reads TGTGCCAGCAGCGTAGATCTAGGTGGACAGGGCAACACCGGGGAGCTGTTTTTT. Amino acid sequence: CASSVDLGGQGNTGELFF.

The chain links TRBV6-1 to TRBJ2-2, with D possibly TRBD1 on 5 matching bases. The germline V gene encodes CDR1 MNHNS and CDR2 SASEGT. This CDR3 comprises 15 residues. V was trimmed by 4 bases and J by 0 bases, leaving 9 bases between them. Written as DNA, the CDR3 is TGTGCCAGCAGTGTGGGGCAGGCGAACACCGGGGAGCTGTTTTTT. Its translation: CASSVGQANTGELFF.

Concerning this clone itself: Distinct nucleotide sequences in the sample also encode this CDR3. The rearrangement uses TRBV28 and TRBJ2-3, with D perhaps matching TRBD2 (5 bases). CDR1 is MDHEN and CDR2 is SYDVKM in the germline V gene. This CDR3 is built from 15 residues. With 1 base removed from V and 1 base from J, the gap between germline ends came to 9 bases. Here the CDR3 reads CASSLSGVGTDTQYF. CDR3 sequence (DNA): TGTGCCAGCAGTTTATCCGGGGTTGGCACAGATACGCAGTATTTT.

The rearrangement uses TRBV28 and TRBJ2-2; tentative D call: TRBD1 (5 bases). V lost 6 bases, J lost 1 base, and 18 bases lay in between. Per germline, CDR1 MDHEN and CDR2 SYDVKM. The CDR3 is 17 residues long. CDR3 region: CASSPFARTRNTGELFF. The CDR3 DNA follows: TGTGCCAGCAGCCCGTTCGCTCGGACAAGGAACACCGGGGAGCTGTTTTTT.

This chain links TRBV27 with TRBJ2-7; TRBD2 matches at 9 bases. CDR1 is MNHEY and CDR2 is SMNVEV in the germline V gene (reference sequence). CDR3 length equals 16 residues. The V segment lost 2 bases and the J segment 0 bases; nucleotides outside the gene matches: 5. The CDR3 reads CASSLNSAGGSYEQYF. CDR3 coding DNA: TGTGCCAGCAGTTTAAATTCAGCGGGGGGCTCCTACGAGCAGTACTTC.

The chain joins TRBV6-5 to TRBJ1-5, with a weak D call TRBD1 (6 bases). The CDR3 extends over 14 amino acids. Between the trimmed V and J ends, which lost 7 bases and 4 bases, there was a span of 14 bases. CDR1 MNHEY and CDR2 SVGAGI come from the germline V gene. CDR3 protein: CASKPGHLNQPQHF. The CDR3 region has the DNA TGTGCCAGCAAGCCGGGACACCTTAATCAGCCCCAGCATTTT.

The rearrangement joins TRBV28 to TRBJ1-1; D uncertain. The CDR3 is made up of 13 amino acids. The V gene lost 10 bases and the J gene lost 0 bases, with 12 bases spanning the gap. Germline V lookup: CDR1 MDHEN, CDR2 SYDVKM. Here the CDR3 DNA reads TGTGCCATCCTCTCTCCGTTGAACACTGAAGCTTTCTTT. It specifies CAILSPLNTEAFF.

The rearrangement uses TRBV28 and TRBJ1-4; no clear D. This CDR3 is 15 amino acids long. Germline-derived CDR1 and CDR2 are MDHEN and SYDVKM. V lost 5 bases and J 0 bases, leaving 10 bases between the germline ends. DNA of the CDR3: TGTGCCAGCAGTCCGACACTTGCAACTAATGAAAAACTGTTTTTT. Its protein product is CASSPTLATNEKLFF.

This chain connects TRBV7-9 to TRBJ2-3; TRBD2 aligns across 7 bases. There are 15 residues in the CDR3. The V gene end was trimmed by 2 bases and the J gene end by 2 bases; junction bases not matched to a gene: 4. The germline CDR1 and CDR2 sequences are SEHNR and FQNEAQ (reference sequence). CDR3 sequence reads: CASSLSSGDTDTQYF. In DNA form, the CDR3 reads TGTGCCAGCAGCTTATCAAGCGGGGACACAGATACGCAGTATTTT.

The rearrangement uses TRBV5-1 and TRBJ1-5, with D hard to call. Germline CDR1 and CDR2: SGHRS and YFSETQ. The CDR3 has 16 residues. V lost 0 bases and J 1 base, leaving 11 bases between the germline ends. CDR3 amino acids: CASSLAGRSSNQPQHF. CDR3 nucleotides: TGCGCCAGCAGCTTGGCTGGCAGATCAAGCAATCAGCCCCAGCATTTT.

The J gene is TRBJ1-1, the V gene TRBV6-4; a possible D gene is TRBD1 (6 bases). Trimming cost V 7 bases and J 1 base, with 10 bases left between them. The CDR3 spans 13 residues. The V gene's germline CDR1 is MRHNA and CDR2 SNTAGT. The CDR3 region is CASMGGANTEAFF. The CDR3 DNA reads as TGTGCCAGCATGGGGGGGGCGAACACTGAAGCTTTCTTT.

The V gene is TRBV14, the J gene TRBJ1-2; 9 positions match TRBD1. The CDR3 sequence is 13 residues long. Germline V gene data show CDR1 as SGHDN and CDR2 as FVKESK. J was trimmed by 8 bases and V by 6 bases; bases with no gene match: 7. The CDR3 DNA reads TGTGCCAGCAGTAGACAGGGGGGTCGAGGCTACACCTTC. As protein: CASSRQGGRGYTF.

The chain is built from TRBV7-2 and TRBJ2-7; 7 positions match TRBD1. Germline V lookup: CDR1 SGHTA, CDR2 FQGNSA. CDR3 length equals 12 residues. The V segment lost 4 bases and the J segment 6 bases; nucleotides outside the gene matches: 3. The CDR3 DNA is TGTGCCAGCAGCTACGGGACAGTCGAGCAGTACTTC. It specifies CASSYGTVEQYF.